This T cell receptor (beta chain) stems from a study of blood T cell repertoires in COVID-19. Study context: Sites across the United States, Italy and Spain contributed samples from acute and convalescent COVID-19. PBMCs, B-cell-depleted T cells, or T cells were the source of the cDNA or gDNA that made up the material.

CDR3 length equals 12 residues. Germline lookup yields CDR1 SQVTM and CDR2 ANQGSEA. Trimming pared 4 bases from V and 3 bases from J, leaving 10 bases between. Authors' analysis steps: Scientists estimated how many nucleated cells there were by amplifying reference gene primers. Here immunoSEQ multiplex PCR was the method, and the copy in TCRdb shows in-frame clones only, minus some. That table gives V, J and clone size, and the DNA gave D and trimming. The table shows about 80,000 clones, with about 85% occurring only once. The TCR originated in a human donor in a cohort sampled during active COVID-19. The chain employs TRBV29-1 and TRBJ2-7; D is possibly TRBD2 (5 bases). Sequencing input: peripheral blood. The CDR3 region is CSVGRDLYEQYF. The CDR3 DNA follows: TGCAGCGTTGGCCGGGATCTCTACGAGCAGTACTTC.